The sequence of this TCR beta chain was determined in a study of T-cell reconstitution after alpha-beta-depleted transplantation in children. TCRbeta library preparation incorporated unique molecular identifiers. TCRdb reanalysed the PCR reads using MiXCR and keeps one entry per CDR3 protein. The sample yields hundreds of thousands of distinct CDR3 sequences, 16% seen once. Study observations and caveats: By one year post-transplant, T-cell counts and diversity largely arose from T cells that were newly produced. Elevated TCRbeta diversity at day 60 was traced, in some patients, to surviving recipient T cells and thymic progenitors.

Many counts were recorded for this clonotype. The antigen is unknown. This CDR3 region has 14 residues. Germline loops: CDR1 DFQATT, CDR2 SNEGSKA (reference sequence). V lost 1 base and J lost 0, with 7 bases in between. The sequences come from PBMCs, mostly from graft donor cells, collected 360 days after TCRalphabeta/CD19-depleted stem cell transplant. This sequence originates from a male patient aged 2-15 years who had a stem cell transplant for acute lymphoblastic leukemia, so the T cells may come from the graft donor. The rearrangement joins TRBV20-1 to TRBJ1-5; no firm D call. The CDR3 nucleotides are TGCAGTGCTAGAGTTACAAATAGCAATCAGCCCCAGCATTTT. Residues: CSARVTNSNQPQHF.